This T cell receptor (beta chain) was retrieved from a study of blood T cell repertoires in COVID-19. In the study overall: Collection of acute and convalescent COVID-19 samples took place in the United States, Italy and Spain.

TCRdb's table, derived via immunoSEQ multiplex PCR, lists solely in-frame clones and lacks some. The table records more than 150,000 clones, around 80% of them present only once. Germline-derived CDR1 and CDR2 are LGHNA and YSLEER. This CDR3 has 15 residues. V dropped 3 bases and J dropped 10 bases, with 21 bases sitting between them. The chain couples TRBV4-3 to TRBJ2-5; possibly TRBD2 for D (6 bases). The clonotype comes from a woman aged 55-69 years with acute or convalescent COVID-19. The source material was peripheral blood. The DNA for the CDR3 is TGCGCCAGCAGCCATGAGGATTCCAGCGGGCAAATCCAGTACTTC. This codes for CASSHEDSSGQIQYF.